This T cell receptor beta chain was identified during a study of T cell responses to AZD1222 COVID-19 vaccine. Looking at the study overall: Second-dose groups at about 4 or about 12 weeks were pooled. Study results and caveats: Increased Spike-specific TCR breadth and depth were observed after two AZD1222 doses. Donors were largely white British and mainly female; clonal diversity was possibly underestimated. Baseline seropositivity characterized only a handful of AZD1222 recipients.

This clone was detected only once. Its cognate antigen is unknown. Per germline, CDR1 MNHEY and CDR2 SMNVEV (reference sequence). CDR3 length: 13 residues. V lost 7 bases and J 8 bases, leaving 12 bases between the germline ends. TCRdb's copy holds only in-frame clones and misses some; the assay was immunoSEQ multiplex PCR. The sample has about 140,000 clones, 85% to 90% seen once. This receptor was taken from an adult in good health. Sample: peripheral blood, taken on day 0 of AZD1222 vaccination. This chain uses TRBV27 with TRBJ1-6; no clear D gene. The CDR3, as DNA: TGTGCCAGCACCCGGGTTCCGGATTCACCCCTCCACTTT. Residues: CASTRVPDSPLHF.